This T cell receptor (beta chain) was sequenced in a study of cytomegalovirus exposure and HLA in healthy donors. General observations from the study: Reportedly, HLA-A and HLA-B alleles of most subjects were accurately predicted from TCR beta. Specific recognition of CMV antigens was confirmed in vitro for a few chains (all CMV-associated).

PCR primers comprised 60 Vbeta and 13 Jbeta primers. Libraries were prepared by immunoSEQ multiplex PCR; TCRdb keeps only in-frame clonotypes and omits some of them. The sample contains fewer than 100,000 clones, about 80% of which appear only once. Trimming took off 0 bases at V and 5 bases at J, with 9 bases between the two ends. The CDR3 is 14 residues long. Per germline, CDR1 SGHRS and CDR2 YFSETQ. This clone was observed once. The antigen is undetermined. The receptor comes from a man aged 35 to 55 in good health and CMV-seropositive. The source material was PBMCs. This chain joins TRBV5-1 and TRBJ1-5, with a possible D match to TRBD1 (6 bases). The CDR3 sequence is CASSLGTGYQPQHF. The CDR3 DNA sequence: TGCGCCAGCAGCTTGGGAACAGGGTATCAGCCCCAGCATTTT.